This T cell receptor beta chain derives from a study of breast tumors, draining lymph nodes, adjacent tissues. Findings and limits, study-wide: Compared with basal-like, luminal-like tumors shared significantly more repertoire with nontumor tissue. Tumor repertoires ranked between lymph nodes and nontumor tissue in diversity, with V and J gene preferences.

Each CDR3 protein is one row after TCRdb ran MiXCR on the multiplex PCR reads. The data show some 170,000 distinct CDR3 sequences, around 33% seen once. This clonotype has a count of ten or more. What it binds is unknown. Breast cancer patients provided tissue from their axillary draining lymph nodes. The CDR3 is 15 residues long. Deletions cut 2 bases from V and 0 bases from J, with 10 bases between. Germline V gene sequence: CDR1 DFQATT, CDR2 SNEGSKA (reference sequence). What was sequenced was axillary lymph node tissue. The gene calls are TRBV20-1 and TRBJ1-4; perhaps TRBD1 as D (5 bases). This receptor was obtained from a female donor with breast cancer. Some clones in this sample may be carry-over from other donors' samples. The CDR3: CSARTTGATNEKLFF. In nucleotides, the CDR3 is TGCAGTGCTAGAACCACAGGAGCAACTAATGAAAAACTGTTTTTT.